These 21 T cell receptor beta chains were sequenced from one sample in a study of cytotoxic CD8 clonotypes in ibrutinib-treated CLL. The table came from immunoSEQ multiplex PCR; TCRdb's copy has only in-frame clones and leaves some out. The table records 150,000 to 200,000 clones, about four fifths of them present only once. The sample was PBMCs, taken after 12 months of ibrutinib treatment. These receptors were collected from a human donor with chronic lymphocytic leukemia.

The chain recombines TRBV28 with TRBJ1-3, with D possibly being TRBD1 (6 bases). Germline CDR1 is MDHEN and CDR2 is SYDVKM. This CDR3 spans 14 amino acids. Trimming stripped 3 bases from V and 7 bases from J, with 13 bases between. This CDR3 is CASSFSGDRNTIYF. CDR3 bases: TGTGCCAGCAGTTTTTCAGGGGATCGGAACACCATATATTTT.

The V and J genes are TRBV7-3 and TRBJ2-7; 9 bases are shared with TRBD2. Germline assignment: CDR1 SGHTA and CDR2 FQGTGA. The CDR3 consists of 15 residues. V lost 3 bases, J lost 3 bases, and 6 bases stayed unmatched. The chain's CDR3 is CASSLEGSGSYEQYF. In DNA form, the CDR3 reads TGTGCCAGCAGCTTGGAAGGTAGCGGGAGCTACGAGCAGTACTTC.

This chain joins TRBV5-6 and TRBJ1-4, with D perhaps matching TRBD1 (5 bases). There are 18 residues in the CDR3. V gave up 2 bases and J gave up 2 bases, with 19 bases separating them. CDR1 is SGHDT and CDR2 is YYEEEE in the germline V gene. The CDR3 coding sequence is TGTGCCAGCAGCTTCCGGGACGCTCAAGGCAACACTAATGAAAAACTGTTTTTT. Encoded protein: CASSFRDAQGNTNEKLFF.

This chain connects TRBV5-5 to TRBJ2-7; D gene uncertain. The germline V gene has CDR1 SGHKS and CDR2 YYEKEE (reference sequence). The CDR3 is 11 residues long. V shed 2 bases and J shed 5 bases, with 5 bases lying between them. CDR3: CASSFQDEQYF. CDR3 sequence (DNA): TGTGCCAGCAGCTTTCAGGACGAGCAGTACTTC.

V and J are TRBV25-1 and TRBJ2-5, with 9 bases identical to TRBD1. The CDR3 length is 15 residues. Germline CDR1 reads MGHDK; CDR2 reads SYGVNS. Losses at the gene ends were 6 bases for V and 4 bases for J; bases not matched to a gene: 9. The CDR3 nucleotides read TGTGCCAGCAGCGCGGGACAGGGAGGAGGAGAGACCCAGTACTTC. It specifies CASSAGQGGGETQYF.

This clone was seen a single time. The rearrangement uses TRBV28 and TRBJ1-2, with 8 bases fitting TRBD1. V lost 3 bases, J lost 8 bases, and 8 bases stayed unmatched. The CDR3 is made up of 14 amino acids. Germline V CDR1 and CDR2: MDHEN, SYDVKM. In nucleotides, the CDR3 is TGTGCCAGCAGTTTGAATGACAGGGGAGCCGGCTACACCTTC. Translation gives CASSLNDRGAGYTF.

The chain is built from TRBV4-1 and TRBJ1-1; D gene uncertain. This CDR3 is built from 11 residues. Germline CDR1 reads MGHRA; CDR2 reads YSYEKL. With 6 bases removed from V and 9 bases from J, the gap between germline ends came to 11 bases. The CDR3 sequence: CASSRGDQAFF. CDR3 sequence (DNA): TGCGCCAGCAGTCGAGGCGACCAAGCTTTCTTT.

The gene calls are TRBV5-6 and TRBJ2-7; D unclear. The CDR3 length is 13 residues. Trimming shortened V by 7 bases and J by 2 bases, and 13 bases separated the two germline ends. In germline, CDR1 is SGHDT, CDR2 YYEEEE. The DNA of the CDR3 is TGTGCCAGCGGCGGCGACCATACCTACGAGCAGTACTTC. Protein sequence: CASGGDHTYEQYF.

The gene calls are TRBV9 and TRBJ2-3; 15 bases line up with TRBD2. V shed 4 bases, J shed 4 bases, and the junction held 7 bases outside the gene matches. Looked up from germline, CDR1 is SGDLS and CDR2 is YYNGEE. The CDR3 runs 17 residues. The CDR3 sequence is CASSPGLAGGQADTQYF. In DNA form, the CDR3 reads TGTGCCAGCAGCCCCGGACTAGCGGGGGGGCAAGCAGATACGCAGTATTTT.

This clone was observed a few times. As DNA, the CDR3 is TGTGCCAGCAGTGAATTAGGGGCCAACGTCCTGACTTTC. Translated: CASSELGANVLTF. The V and J genes are TRBV6-1 and TRBJ2-6; D is undetermined. Trimming took off 2 bases at V and 4 bases at J, with 3 bases between the two ends. CDR3 size: 13 residues. CDR1 is MNHNS and CDR2 is SASEGT in the germline V gene.

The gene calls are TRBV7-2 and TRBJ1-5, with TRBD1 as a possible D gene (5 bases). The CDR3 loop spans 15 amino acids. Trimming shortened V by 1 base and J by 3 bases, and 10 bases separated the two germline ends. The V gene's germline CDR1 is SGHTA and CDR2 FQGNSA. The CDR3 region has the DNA TGTGCCAGCAGCTTAGTAGGGGTGGACAATCAGCCCCAGCATTTT. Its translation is CASSLVGVDNQPQHF.

The CDR3 nucleotides read TGTGCCAGCAGCCAACAGGGGAGCTCCTACAATGAGCAGTTCTTC. This sequence encodes CASSQQGSSYNEQFF. The chain links TRBV7-2 to TRBJ2-1; TRBD1 matches at 7 bases. This CDR3 comprises 15 residues. CDR1 SGHTA and CDR2 FQGNSA come from the germline V gene. The ends lost 5 bases at V and 0 bases at J; junction bases unmatched: 4.

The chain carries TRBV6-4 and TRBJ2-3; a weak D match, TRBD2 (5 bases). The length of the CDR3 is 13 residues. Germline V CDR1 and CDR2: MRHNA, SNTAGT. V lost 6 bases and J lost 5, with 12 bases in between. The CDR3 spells CASRNSAEDTQYF. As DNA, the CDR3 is TGTGCCAGCAGAAATAGCGCTGAAGATACGCAGTATTTT.

The CDR3 here is CAWNRGGNPDTQYF. DNA of the CDR3: TGTGCCTGGAATCGCGGGGGGAACCCAGATACGCAGTATTTT. V usage is TRBV30 and J usage is TRBJ2-3; 8 positions match TRBD2. Germline-derived CDR1 and CDR2 are GTSNPN and SVGIG (reference sequence). The CDR3 has 14 amino acids. V lost 4 bases and J lost 4; bases outside the gene matches: 7.

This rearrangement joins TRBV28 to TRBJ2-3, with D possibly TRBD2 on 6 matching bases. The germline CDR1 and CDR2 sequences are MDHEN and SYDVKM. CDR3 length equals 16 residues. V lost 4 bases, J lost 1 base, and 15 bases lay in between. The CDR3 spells CASSSHLGGGTDTQYF. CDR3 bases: TGTGCCAGCAGTTCCCATTTGGGGGGTGGCACAGATACGCAGTATTTT.

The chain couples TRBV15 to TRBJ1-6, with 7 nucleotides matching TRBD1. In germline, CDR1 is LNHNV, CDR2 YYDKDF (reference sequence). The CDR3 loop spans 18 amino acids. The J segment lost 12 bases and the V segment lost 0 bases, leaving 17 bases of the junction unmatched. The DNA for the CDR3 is TGTGCCACCAGCAGAGATCCCCGCAGACAGGGTTCCGGGGGACCCCTCCACTTT. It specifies CATSRDPRRQGSGGPLHF.

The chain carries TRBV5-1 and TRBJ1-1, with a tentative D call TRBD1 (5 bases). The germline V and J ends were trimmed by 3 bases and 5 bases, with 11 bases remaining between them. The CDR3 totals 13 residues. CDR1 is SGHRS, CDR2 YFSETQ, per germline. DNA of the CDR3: TGCGCCAGCAGCTCCGGGACTCATACTGAAGCTTTCTTT. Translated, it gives CASSSGTHTEAFF. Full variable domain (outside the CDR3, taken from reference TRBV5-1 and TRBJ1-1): KAGVTQTPRYLIKTRGQQVTLSCSPISGHRSVSWYQQTPGQGLQFLFEYFSETQRNKGNFPGRFSGRQFSNSRSEMNVSTLELGDSALYLCASSSGTHTEAFFGQGTRLTVV.

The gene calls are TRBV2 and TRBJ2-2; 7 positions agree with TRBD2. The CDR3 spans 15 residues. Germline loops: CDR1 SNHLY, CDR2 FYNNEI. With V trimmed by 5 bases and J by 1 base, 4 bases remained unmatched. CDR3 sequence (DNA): TGTGCCAGCAGTAGCGGGACTTTGAACACCGGGGAGCTGTTTTTT. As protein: CASSSGTLNTGELFF.

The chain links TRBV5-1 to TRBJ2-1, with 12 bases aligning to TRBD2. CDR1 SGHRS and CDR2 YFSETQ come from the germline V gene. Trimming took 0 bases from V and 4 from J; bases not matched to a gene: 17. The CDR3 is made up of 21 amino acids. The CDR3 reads CASSLEGGLAGGPGSYNEQFF. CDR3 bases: TGCGCCAGCAGCTTGGAAGGCGGGCTAGCGGGAGGGCCAGGTTCGTACAATGAGCAGTTCTTC.

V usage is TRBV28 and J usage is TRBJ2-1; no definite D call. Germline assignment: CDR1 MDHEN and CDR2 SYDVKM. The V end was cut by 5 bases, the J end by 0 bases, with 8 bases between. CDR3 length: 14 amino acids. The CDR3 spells CASSRLSSYNEQFF. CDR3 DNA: TGTGCCAGCAGTCGCTTAAGCTCCTACAATGAGCAGTTCTTC.

The CDR3 bases are TGTGCCAGCAGCTCGACAGGGAATAGTGGACCGATCGCCGGGGAGCTGTTTTTT. This sequence encodes CASSSTGNSGPIAGELFF. The chain carries TRBV5-4 and TRBJ2-2; 7 bases match TRBD1. Losses at the gene ends were 3 bases for V and 6 bases for J; bases not matched to a gene: 17. This CDR3 is built from 18 residues. CDR1 is SGHNT and CDR2 is YYREEE in the germline V gene (reference sequence).